What follows are 13 T cell receptor beta chains derived from one specimen sequenced in a study of shared clonotypes between healthy human individuals. The table came from immunoSEQ multiplex PCR; TCRdb's copy has only in-frame clones and leaves some out. The profile shows about 2.4 million clones, approximately 94% of them singletons. The sample was naive CD4+ T cells sorted from blood. Sample subset: CD45RA+ positively selected. The receptors shown here come from a man aged 18-30 years in good health.

Here the CDR3 reads CASNSPGQGKGQPQHF. CDR3 sequence (DNA): TGTGCCAGTAATTCACCGGGACAGGGGAAAGGTCAGCCCCAGCATTTT. The chain has TRBV19 and TRBJ1-5; 10 bases map to TRBD1. The CDR3 loop spans 16 amino acids. CDR1 LNHDA and CDR2 SQIVND come from the germline V gene (reference sequence). The V and J ends lost 7 bases and 6 bases, in that order; junction bases with no gene match: 12.

This clone has only one observation. The V gene is TRBV2, the J gene TRBJ1-2; tentatively, D is TRBD1 (6 bases). This CDR3 is built from 14 residues. Germline-derived CDR1 and CDR2 are SNHLY and FYNNEI. Trimming stripped 7 bases from V and 0 bases from J, with 12 bases between. As DNA, the CDR3 is TGTGCCAGCACCCCCACAGGGCCTAACTATGGCTACACCTTC. This gives the protein CASTPTGPNYGYTF.

This chain uses TRBV7-8 with TRBJ2-7; D gene ambiguous. The V gene's germline CDR1 is SGHVS and CDR2 FQNEAQ. V lost 1 base to trimming and J lost 0 bases, with 7 bases between them. CDR3 size: 14 residues. The CDR3 reads CASSLVWGSYEQYF. The CDR3 bases are TGTGCCAGCAGCTTAGTCTGGGGCTCCTACGAGCAGTACTTC.

This chain uses TRBV7-8 with TRBJ1-5; D is unclear. Germline-derived CDR1 and CDR2 are SGHVS and FQNEAQ. V lost 5 bases, J lost 2 bases, and 10 bases lay in between. The CDR3 consists of 14 residues. DNA of the CDR3: TGTGCCAGCAGCCACCCGAAGGGCAATCAGCCCCAGCATTTT. Its protein product is CASSHPKGNQPQHF.

V gene TRBV6-5 combines with J gene TRBJ2-5; possible D gene TRBD2, 5 bases. The germline V gene encodes CDR1 MNHEY and CDR2 SVGAGI. This CDR3 spans 14 amino acids. V was cut by 0 bases and J by 4 bases, with 9 bases left in between. CDR3 nucleotide sequence: TGTGCCAGCAGTTACTCGACTAACGGAGAGACCCAGTACTTC. Amino acids: CASSYSTNGETQYF.

The V gene is TRBV28, the J gene TRBJ2-3, with 13 nucleotides matching TRBD2. CDR3 length: 17 amino acids. Per germline, CDR1 MDHEN and CDR2 SYDVKM. The ends lost 6 bases at V and 0 bases at J; junction bases unmatched: 6. This CDR3 reads CASSAGTSGTSTDTQYF. CDR3 coding DNA: TGTGCCAGCAGCGCAGGGACTAGCGGGACTAGCACAGATACGCAGTATTTT.

V usage is TRBV5-1 and J usage is TRBJ2-7; D is undetermined. With the DNA end fitting TRBJ2-1 better, the J assignment may be wrong. This CDR3 contains 15 residues. Germline V lookup: CDR1 SGHRS, CDR2 YFSETQ. CDR3 sequence (DNA): TGCGCCAGCAGCTTGGAGTGGCCCTCCTACAATGAGCAGTTCTTC. Translation gives CASSLEWPSYNEQFF.

The chain uses TRBV6-5 and TRBJ1-3; D is ambiguous. Germline CDR1 MNHEY, CDR2 SVGAGI. The CDR3 length is 15 residues. Trimming cost V 0 bases and J 1 base, with 7 bases left between them. The CDR3 DNA sequence: TGTGCCAGCAGTTACTCGATGGTGTCTGGAAACACCATATATTTT. Protein sequence: CASSYSMVSGNTIYF.

This chain uses TRBV5-6 with TRBJ1-1; unclear D gene. Germline assignment: CDR1 SGHDT and CDR2 YYEEEE. The CDR3 has 16 residues. V gave up 2 bases and J gave up 1 base, with 15 bases separating them. The CDR3 spells CASSFINVPGNTEAFF. In DNA, the CDR3 is TGTGCCAGCAGCTTCATAAACGTGCCAGGGAACACTGAAGCTTTCTTT.

V and J are TRBV11-2 and TRBJ1-1, with D perhaps matching TRBD1 (5 bases). This CDR3 is built from 12 residues. The V end lost 5 bases, the J end lost 9 bases, and 13 bases lay between the germline ends. CDR1 and CDR2 from the germline V gene are SGHAT and FQNNGV. The CDR3, as DNA: TGTGCCAGCAGCGACCTCAGGGATAAAGCTTTCTTT. Translation: CASSDLRDKAFF.

The V and J genes are TRBV20-1 and TRBJ2-4; no firm D call. V lost 4 bases to trimming and J lost 7 bases, with 8 bases between them. Looked up from germline, CDR1 is DFQATT and CDR2 is SNEGSKA (reference sequence). The CDR3 runs to 11 residues. CDR3 loop: CSATFGNIQYF. CDR3 in DNA: TGCAGTGCTACTTTTGGGAACATTCAGTACTTC.

In regard to this clone: The same CDR3 arises from other DNA sequences in this sample as well. The V call is TRBV18, the J call TRBJ2-7; 7 nucleotides agree with TRBD1. Germline assignment: CDR1 KGHSH and CDR2 LQKENI. V trimming: 4 bases; J trimming: 0 bases; junction bases outside the gene matches: 3. The CDR3 is made up of 14 amino acids. CDR3 region: CASSLGTASYEQYF. The CDR3 DNA reads as TGTGCCAGCTCACTAGGGACAGCCTCCTACGAGCAGTACTTC.

The genes are TRBV5-5 and TRBJ1-6; D is ambiguous. The V end lost 6 bases, the J end lost 11 bases, and 21 bases lay between the germline ends. CDR3 size: 15 residues. Germline CDR1 and CDR2: SGHKS and YYEKEE (reference sequence). The CDR3 region has the DNA TGTGCCAGCAACCCGGATTTTGGGTTTTTGGCACCCCTCCACTTT. Its protein product is CASNPDFGFLAPLHF.